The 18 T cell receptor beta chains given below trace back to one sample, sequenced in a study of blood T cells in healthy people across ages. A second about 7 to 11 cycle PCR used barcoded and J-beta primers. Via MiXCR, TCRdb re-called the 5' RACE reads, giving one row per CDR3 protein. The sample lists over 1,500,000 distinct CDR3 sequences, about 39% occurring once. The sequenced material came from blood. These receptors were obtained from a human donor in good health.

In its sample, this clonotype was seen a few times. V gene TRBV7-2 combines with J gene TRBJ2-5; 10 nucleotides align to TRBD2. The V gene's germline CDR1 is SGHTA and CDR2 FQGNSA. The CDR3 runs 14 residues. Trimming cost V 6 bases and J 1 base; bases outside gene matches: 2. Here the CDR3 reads CASSKRGGQETQYF. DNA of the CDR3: TGTGCCAGCAGTAAGCGGGGGGGCCAAGAGACCCAGTACTTC.

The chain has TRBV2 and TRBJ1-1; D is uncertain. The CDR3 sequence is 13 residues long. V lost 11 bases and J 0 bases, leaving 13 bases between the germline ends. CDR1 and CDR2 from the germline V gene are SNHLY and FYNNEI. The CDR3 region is CARLRAVNTEAFF. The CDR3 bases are TGTGCCCGTTTAAGGGCGGTGAACACTGAAGCTTTCTTT.

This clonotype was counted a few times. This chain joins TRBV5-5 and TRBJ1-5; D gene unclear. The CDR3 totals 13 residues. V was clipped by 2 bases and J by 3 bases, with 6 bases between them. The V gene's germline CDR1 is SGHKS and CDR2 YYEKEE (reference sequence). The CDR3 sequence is CASSFEVNQPQHF. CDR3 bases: TGTGCCAGCAGCTTCGAGGTCAATCAGCCCCAGCATTTT.

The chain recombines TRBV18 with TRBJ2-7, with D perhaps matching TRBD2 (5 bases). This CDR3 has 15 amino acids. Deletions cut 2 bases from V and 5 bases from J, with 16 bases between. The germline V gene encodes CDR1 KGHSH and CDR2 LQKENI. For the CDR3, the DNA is TGTGCCAGCTCACCAGGAGGAGGCCTCGACCACGAGCAGTACTTC. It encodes CASSPGGGLDHEQYF.

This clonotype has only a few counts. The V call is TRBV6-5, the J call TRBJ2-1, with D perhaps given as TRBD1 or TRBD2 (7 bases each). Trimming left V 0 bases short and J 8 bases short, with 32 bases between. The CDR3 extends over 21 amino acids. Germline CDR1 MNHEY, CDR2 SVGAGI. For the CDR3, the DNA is TGTGCCAGCAGTTACTCAAACCCGGGACAGTCCGGGCTAGCGGTTGTAGATGAGCAGTTCTTC. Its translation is CASSYSNPGQSGLAVVDEQFF.

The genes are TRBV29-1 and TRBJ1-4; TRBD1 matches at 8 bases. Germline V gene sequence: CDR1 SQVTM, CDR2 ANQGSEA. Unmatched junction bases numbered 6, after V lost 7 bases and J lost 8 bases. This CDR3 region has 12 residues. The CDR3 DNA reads TGCAGCGCGGACAGGGTACACGAAAAACTGTTTTTT. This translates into CSADRVHEKLFF.

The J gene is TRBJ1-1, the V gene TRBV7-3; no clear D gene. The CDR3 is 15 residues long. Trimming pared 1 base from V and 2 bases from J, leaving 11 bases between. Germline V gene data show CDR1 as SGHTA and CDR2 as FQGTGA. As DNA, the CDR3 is TGTGCCAGCAGCTTAAGGGGTAGCGGTAACACTGAAGCTTTCTTT. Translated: CASSLRGSGNTEAFF.

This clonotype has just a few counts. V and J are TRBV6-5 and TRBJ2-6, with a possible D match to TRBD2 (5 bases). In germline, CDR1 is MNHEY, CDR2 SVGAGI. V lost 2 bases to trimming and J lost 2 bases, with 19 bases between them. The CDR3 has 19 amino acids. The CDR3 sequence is CASSYPKAGKVAGANVLTF. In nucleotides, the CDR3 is TGTGCCAGCAGTTACCCGAAGGCCGGGAAGGTAGCTGGGGCCAACGTCCTGACTTTC.

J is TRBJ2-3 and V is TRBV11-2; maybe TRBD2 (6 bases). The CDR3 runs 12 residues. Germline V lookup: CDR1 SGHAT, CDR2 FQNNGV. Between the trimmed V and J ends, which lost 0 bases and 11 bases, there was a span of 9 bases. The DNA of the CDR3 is TGTGCCAGCAGCTTAGACGGGGGTAGGCAGTATTTT. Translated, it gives CASSLDGGRQYF.

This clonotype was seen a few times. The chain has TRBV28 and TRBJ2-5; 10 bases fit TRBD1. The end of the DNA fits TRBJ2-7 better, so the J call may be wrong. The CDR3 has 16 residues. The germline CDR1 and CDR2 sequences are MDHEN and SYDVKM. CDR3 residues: CASSSPTGGSPYEQYF. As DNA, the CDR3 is TGTGCCAGCAGCTCACCGACAGGGGGCTCCCCCTACGAGCAGTACTTC.

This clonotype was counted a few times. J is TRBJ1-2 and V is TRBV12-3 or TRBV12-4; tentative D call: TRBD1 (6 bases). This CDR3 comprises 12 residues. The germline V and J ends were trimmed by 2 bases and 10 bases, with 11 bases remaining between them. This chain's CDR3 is CASSLLGADYTF. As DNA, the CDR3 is TGTGCCAGCAGTTTATTGGGGGCCGACTACACCTTC.

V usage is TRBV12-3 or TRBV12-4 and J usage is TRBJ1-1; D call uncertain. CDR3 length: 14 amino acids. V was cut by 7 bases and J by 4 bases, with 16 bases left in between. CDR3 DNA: TGTGCCAGCACCTATTCTACGTCGGGCACTGAAGCTTTCTTT. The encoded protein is CASTYSTSGTEAFF.

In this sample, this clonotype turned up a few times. The CDR3 is CASSLGVTESPLHF. As DNA, the CDR3 is TGTGCCAGCAGCTTAGGTGTAACAGAATCACCCCTCCACTTT. The gene calls are TRBV11-2 and TRBJ1-6; D is unresolved. Trimming stripped 1 base from V and 10 bases from J, with 11 bases between. Germline CDR1 is SGHAT and CDR2 is FQNNGV. This CDR3 is 14 amino acids long.

The CDR3 sequence: CASSFGGDQYF. For the CDR3, the DNA is TGTGCCAGCAGCTTTGGTGGTGACCAGTACTTC. This chain links TRBV11-2 with TRBJ2-4; no reliable D call. The CDR3 contains 11 residues. V was pared by 3 bases and J by 13 bases, with 10 bases between. Germline V gene sequence: CDR1 SGHAT, CDR2 FQNNGV.

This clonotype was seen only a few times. The CDR3 nucleotides read TGTGCCATCCGGGGACAGGGGGCAGTTGAAGCTTTCTTT. It translates to CAIRGQGAVEAFF. The rearrangement links TRBV10-3 to TRBJ1-1; 12 nucleotides line up with TRBD1. The CDR3 runs 13 residues. The V segment lost 8 bases and the J segment 7 bases; nucleotides outside the gene matches: 5. Germline assignment: CDR1 ENHRY and CDR2 SYGVKD.

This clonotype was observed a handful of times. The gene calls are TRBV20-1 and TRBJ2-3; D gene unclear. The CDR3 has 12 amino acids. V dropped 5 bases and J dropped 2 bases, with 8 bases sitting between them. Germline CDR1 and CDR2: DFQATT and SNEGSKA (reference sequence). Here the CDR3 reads CSASPVTDTQYF. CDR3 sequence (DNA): TGCAGTGCTTCACCGGTCACAGATACGCAGTATTTT.

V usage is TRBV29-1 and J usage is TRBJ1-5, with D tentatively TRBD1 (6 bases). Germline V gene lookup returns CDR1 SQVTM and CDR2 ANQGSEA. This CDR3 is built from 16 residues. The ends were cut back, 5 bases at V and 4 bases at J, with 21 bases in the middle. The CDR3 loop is CSVRRQDQPDNQPQHF. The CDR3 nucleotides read TGCAGCGTTCGACGACAGGACCAACCAGATAATCAGCCCCAGCATTTT.

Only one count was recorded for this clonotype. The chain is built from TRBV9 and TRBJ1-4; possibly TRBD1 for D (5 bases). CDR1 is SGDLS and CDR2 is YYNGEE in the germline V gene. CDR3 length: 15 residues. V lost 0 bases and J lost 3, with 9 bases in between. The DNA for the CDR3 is TGTGCCAGCAGCGTAGAGGGACGGGCTAATGAAAAACTGTTTTTT. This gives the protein CASSVEGRANEKLFF. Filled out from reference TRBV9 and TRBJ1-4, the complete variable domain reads DSGVTQTPKHLITATGQRVTLRCSPRSGDLSVYWYQQSLDQGLQFLIQYYNGEERAKGNILERFSAQQFPDLHSELNLSSLELGDSALYFCASSVEGRANEKLFFGSGTQLSVL.